This TCR beta chain is drawn from a study of shared clonotypes between healthy human individuals. TCRdb's table, derived via immunoSEQ multiplex PCR, lists solely in-frame clones and lacks some. Of about half a million clones detected, around four fifths appear once; the ten largest clones hold around 13%. V was clipped by 4 bases and J by 7 bases; unmatched bases: 10. The CDR3 extends over 17 amino acids. This clone was seen a handful of times. This rearrangement joins TRBV5-3 to TRBJ2-2, with TRBD2 matching 13 bases. TRBV5-3 is flagged as an ORF with uncertain function. The TCR was taken from a woman aged 35 to 49 in good health. Some clones in this sample may be carry-over from other donors' samples. Sequencing was performed on PBMCs. DNA for the CDR3: TGTGCCAGAAGCGAAATCCGGACTAGCGGGAGTAACGGGGAGCTGTTTTTT. Translating gives CARSEIRTSGSNGELFF.